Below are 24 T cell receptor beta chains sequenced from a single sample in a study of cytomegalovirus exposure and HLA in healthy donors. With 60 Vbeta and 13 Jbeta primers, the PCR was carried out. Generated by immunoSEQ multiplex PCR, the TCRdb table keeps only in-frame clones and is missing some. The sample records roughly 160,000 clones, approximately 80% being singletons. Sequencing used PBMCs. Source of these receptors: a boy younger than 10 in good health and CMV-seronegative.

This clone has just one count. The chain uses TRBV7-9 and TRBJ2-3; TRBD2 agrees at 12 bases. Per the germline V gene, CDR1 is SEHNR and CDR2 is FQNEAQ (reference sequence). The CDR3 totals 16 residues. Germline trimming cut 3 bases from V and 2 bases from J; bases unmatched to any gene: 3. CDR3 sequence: CASSLWTSGATDTQYF. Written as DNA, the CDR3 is TGTGCCAGCAGCTTGTGGACTAGCGGGGCCACAGATACGCAGTATTTT.

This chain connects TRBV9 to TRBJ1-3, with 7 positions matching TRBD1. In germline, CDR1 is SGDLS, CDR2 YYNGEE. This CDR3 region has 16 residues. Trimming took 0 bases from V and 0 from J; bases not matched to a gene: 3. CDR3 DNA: TGTGCCAGCAGCGTAGGACAGGGAAGCTCTGGAAACACCATATATTTT. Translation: CASSVGQGSSGNTIYF. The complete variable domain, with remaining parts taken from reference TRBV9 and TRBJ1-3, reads DSGVTQTPKHLITATGQRVTLRCSPRSGDLSVYWYQQSLDQGLQFLIQYYNGEERAKGNILERFSAQQFPDLHSELNLSSLELGDSALYFCASSVGQGSSGNTIYFGEGSWLTVV.

The CDR3 loop is CASSEFGNLEQYV. The CDR3, as DNA: TGTGCCAGCAGTGAATTTGGCAATCTGGAGCAGTACGTC. The V and J genes are TRBV6-1 and TRBJ2-7; D call uncertain. The CDR3 has 13 amino acids. Per germline, CDR1 MNHNS and CDR2 SASEGT. Trimming stripped 2 bases from V and 7 bases from J, with 12 bases between.

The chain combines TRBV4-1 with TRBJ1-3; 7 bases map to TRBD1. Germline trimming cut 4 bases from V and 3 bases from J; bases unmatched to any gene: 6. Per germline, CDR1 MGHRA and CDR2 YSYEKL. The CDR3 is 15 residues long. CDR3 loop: CASSRHRGFGNTIYF. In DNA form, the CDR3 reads TGCGCCAGCAGCCGCCACAGGGGTTTTGGAAACACCATATATTTT.

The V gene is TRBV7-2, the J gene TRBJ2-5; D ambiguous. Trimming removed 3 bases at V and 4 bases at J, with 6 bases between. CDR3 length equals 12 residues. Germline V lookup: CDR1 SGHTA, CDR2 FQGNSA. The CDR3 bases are TGTGCCAGCAGCTTGTCGTCAGAGACCCAGTACTTC. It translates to CASSLSSETQYF.

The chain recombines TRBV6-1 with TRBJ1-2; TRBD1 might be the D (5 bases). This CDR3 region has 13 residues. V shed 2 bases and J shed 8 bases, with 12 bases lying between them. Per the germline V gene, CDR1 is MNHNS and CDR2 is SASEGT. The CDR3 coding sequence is TGTGCCAGCAGTGAAATTAGGGGACTCGGCTACACCTTC. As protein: CASSEIRGLGYTF.

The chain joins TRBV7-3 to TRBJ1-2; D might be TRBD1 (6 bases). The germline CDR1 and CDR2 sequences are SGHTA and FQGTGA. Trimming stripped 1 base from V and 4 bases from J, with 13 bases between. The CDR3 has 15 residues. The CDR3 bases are TGTGCCAGCAGCTTAATGGCAGGGGACGGCTATGGCTACACCTTC. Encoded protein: CASSLMAGDGYGYTF.

CDR3 sequence reads: CASSLPTDSYNEQFF. The DNA for the CDR3 is TGCGCCAGCAGCTTGCCGACAGACTCCTACAATGAGCAGTTCTTC. This chain connects TRBV5-1 to TRBJ2-1; D perhaps matches TRBD1 (5 bases). Deletions cut 1 base from V and 0 bases from J, with 8 bases between. This CDR3 is 15 amino acids long. Germline V CDR1 and CDR2: SGHRS, YFSETQ. The full variable domain, its missing parts supplied by reference TRBV5-1 and TRBJ2-1, is KAGVTQTPRYLIKTRGQQVTLSCSPISGHRSVSWYQQTPGQGLQFLFEYFSETQRNKGNFPGRFSGRQFSNSRSEMNVSTLELGDSALYLCASSLPTDSYNEQFFGPGTRLTVL.

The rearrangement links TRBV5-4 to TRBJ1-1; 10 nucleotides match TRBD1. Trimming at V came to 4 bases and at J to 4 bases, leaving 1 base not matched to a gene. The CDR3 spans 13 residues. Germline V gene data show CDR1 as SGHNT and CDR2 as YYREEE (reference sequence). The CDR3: CASSRDRGTEAFF. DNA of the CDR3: TGTGCCAGCAGCCGGGACAGGGGCACTGAAGCTTTCTTT.

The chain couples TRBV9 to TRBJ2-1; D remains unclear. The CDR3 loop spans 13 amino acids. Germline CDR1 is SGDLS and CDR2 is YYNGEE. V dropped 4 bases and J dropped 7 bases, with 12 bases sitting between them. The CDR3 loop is CASSPQFSNEQFF. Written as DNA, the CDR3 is TGTGCCAGCAGCCCACAGTTTTCTAATGAGCAGTTCTTC.

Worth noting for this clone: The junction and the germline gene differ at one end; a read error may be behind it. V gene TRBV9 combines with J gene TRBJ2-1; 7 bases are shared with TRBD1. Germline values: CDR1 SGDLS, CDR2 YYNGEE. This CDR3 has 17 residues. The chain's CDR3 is CASSFNSGGNSNNEQFF. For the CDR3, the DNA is TGTGCCAGCAGCTTCAACTCAGGGGGAAACTCCAACAATGAGCAGTTCTTC.

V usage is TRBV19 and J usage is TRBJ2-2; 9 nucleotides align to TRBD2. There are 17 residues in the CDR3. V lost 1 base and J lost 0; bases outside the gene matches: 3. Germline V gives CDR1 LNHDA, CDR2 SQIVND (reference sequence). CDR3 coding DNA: TGTGCCAGTAGTATAGTTAGCGGGGGTTCGAACACCGGGGAGCTGTTTTTT. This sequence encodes CASSIVSGGSNTGELFF.

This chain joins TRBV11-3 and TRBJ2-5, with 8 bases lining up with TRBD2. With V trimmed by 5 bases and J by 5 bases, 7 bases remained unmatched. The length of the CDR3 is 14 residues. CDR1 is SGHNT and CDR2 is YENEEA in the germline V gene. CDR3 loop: CASSPDGRGETQYF. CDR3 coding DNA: TGTGCCAGCAGCCCAGACGGGAGGGGGGAGACCCAGTACTTC.

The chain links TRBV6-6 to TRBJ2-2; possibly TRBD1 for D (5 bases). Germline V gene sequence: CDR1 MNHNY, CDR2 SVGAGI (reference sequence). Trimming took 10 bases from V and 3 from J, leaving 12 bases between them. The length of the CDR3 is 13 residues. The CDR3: CANQEGDTGELFF. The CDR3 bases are TGTGCCAACCAAGAAGGGGACACCGGGGAGCTGTTTTTT.

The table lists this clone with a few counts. CDR3 nucleotides: TGTGCCAGCAGCCCTGGACAGCGTCTCTCCTACGAGCAGTACGTC. Translated, it gives CASSPGQRLSYEQYV. V is TRBV6-4 and J is TRBJ2-7; D is perhaps TRBD1 (6 bases). The CDR3 extends over 15 amino acids. The V and J ends lost 6 bases and 0 bases respectively, with 15 bases between them. Germline CDR1 and CDR2: MRHNA and SNTAGT.

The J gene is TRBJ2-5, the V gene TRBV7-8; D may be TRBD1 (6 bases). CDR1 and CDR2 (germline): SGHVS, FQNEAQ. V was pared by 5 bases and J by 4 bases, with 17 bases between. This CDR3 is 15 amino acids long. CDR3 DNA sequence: TGTGCCAGCAGCGTCCCCAGGGGTACGGGAGAGACCCAGTACTTC. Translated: CASSVPRGTGETQYF.

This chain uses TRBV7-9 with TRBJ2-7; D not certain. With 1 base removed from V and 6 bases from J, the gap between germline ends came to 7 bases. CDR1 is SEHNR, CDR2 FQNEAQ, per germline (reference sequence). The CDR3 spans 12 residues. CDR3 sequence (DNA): TGTGCCAGCAGCTTAGGGAGCGCCGAGCAGTACGTC. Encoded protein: CASSLGSAEQYV.

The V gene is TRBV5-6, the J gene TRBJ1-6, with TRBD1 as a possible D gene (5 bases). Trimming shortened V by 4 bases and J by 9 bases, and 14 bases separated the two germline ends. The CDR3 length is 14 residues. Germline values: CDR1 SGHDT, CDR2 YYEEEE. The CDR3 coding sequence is TGTGCCAGCAGCCCCGGGGGGGTGGTTTCACCCCTCCACTTT. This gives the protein CASSPGGVVSPLHF.

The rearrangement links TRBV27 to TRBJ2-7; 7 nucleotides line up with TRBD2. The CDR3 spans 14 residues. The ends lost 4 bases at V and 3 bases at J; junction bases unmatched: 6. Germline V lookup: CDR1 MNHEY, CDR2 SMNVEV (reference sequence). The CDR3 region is CASSSASGFYEQYF. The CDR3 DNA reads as TGTGCCAGCAGTTCGGCTAGCGGCTTCTACGAGCAGTACTTC.

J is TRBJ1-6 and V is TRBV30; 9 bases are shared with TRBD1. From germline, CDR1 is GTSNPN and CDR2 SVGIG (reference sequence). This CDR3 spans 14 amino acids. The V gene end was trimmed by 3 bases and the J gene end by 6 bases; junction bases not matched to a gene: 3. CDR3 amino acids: CAWSLGQGNSPLHF. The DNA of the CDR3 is TGTGCCTGGAGCTTGGGACAGGGTAATTCACCCCTCCACTTT.

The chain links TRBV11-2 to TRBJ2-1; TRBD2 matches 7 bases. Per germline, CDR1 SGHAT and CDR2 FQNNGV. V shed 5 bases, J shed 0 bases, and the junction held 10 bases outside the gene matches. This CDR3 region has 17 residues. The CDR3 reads CASSLRLAGSSYNEQFF. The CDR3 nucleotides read TGTGCCAGCAGCCTACGACTAGCAGGGAGCTCCTACAATGAGCAGTTCTTC.

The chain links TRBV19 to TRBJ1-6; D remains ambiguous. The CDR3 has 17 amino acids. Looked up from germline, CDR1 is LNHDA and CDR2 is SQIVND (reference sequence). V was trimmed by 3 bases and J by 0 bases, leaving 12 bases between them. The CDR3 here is CASSIKARGSYNSPLHF. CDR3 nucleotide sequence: TGTGCCAGTAGTATTAAGGCCCGGGGCTCCTATAATTCACCCCTCCACTTT.

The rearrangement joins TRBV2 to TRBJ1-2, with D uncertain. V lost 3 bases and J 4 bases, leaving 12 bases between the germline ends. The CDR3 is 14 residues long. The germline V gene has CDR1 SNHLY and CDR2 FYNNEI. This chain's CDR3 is CASSEALRGYGYTF. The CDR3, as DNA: TGTGCCAGCAGTGAGGCCCTCCGAGGCTATGGCTACACCTTC.

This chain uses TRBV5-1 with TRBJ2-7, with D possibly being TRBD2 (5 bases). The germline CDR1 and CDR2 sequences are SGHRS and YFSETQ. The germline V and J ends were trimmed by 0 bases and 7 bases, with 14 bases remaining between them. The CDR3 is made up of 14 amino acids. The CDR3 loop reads CASSLEGDYGEQYV. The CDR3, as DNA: TGCGCCAGCAGCTTGGAGGGCGACTACGGGGAGCAGTACGTC.